This TCR beta chain was retrieved from a study of spatial heterogeneity in lung cancer. Overall study results and limits: Numbers of ubiquitous and regional expanded TCRs tracked ubiquitous and regional nonsynonymous mutation counts, respectively. Counts of expanded intratumoral alpha and beta TCRs tracked tumor mutation counts.

MiXCR, run by TCRdb on the 5' RACE reads, gives a single entry per CDR3 protein. The table shows 10,000 or so distinct CDR3 sequences, with around 5.5% occurring only once. The CDR3 length is 15 residues. This clonotype was picked up many times. Its specificity is unknown. As for time point: sample taken at primary tumor resection. Researchers sequenced whole RNA taken from tumor, nontumor lung or frozen PBMC without sorting. V gene TRBV3-2 combines with J gene TRBJ2-5; the table's D call, TRBD1, was not checked against the DNA. TRBV3-2 is a recognized pseudogene. The receptor's source is a female donor with early-stage non-small cell lung cancer. The source was lung tumor tissue, collected at surgery. The CDR3 DNA sequence: TGTGCCAGCAGCCAAGATCCAGGGGGGAGAGAGACCCAGTACTTC. Translated, it gives CASSQDPGGRETQYF.